This TCR beta chain is from a study of identical twins. Study-wide results and limits: Out-of-frame beta sequences exhibited a weaker degree of excess twin sharing.

Comment on this clonotype: The antigen is not known.

No donor was unhealthy or non-Caucasian. Unique molecular identifiers were present on the cDNA, and a universal primer site came from template switching. TCRdb redid the calling of the 5' RACE reads with MiXCR, one entry per CDR3 protein. The table includes about 550,000 distinct CDR3 sequences, 20% to 25% detected once. After removal of 6 bases from V and 5 bases from J, the junction contained 8 bases not matched to a gene. CDR1 is SNHLY and CDR2 is FYNNEI in the germline V gene. CDR3 length equals 15 residues. This same sample was also part of a study on yellow fever vaccine responses in identical twins.

The receptor comes from a woman under 30 in good health. The chain employs TRBV2 and TRBJ2-7, with 12 bases matching TRBD2. Sequencing was performed on CD4+ T cells sorted from blood. This chain's CDR3 is CASSLRLAGVHEQYF. The CDR3 coding sequence is TGTGCCAGCAGCCTCAGACTAGCGGGAGTCCACGAGCAGTACTTC. The variable domain in full, with the rest retrieved from reference TRBV2 and TRBJ2-7, is EPEVTQTPSHQVTQMGQEVILRCVPISNHLYFYWYRQILGQKVEFLVSFYNNEISEKSEIFDDQFSVERPDGSNFTLKIRSTKLEDSAMYFCASSLRLAGVHEQYFGPGTRLTVT.